Below, 11 T cell receptor beta chains from the same sample are listed, as sequenced in a study of blood T cell repertoires in COVID-19. Sequencing was performed with immunoSEQ multiplex PCR; in TCRdb, only in-frame clones are kept and a portion is missing. The repertoire includes about 210,000 clones, approximately 82% of them detected once, and under 3.5% sits in the top ten. Source material: peripheral blood. The receptors come from a man over 45 with active or convalescent COVID-19.

The V gene is TRBV7-2, the J gene TRBJ2-4, with a possible D match to TRBD1 (6 bases). The V and J ends lost 6 bases and 5 bases respectively, with 8 bases between them. The CDR3 length is 12 residues. The germline V gene has CDR1 SGHTA and CDR2 FQGNSA. The CDR3 loop is CASSGQQNIQYF. CDR3 bases: TGTGCCAGCAGTGGACAGCAAAACATTCAGTACTTC.

The chain uses TRBV30 and TRBJ2-7, with D maybe TRBD2 (6 bases). CDR3 length equals 15 residues. CDR1 and CDR2 (germline): GTSNPN, SVGIG (reference sequence). V was clipped by 5 bases and J by 3 bases, with 20 bases between them. CDR3 sequence (DNA): TGTGCCTGGTCCCCAAGCGGGCGGCATCACTACGAGCAGTACTTC. Residues: CAWSPSGRHHYEQYF. Drawing the rest from reference TRBV30 and TRBJ2-7, the complete variable domain is SQTIHQWPATLVQPVGSPLSLECTVEGTSNPNLYWYRQAAGRGLQLLFYSVGIGQISSEVPQNLSASRPQDRQFILSSKKLLLSDSGFYLCAWSPSGRHHYEQYFGPGTRLTVT.

This rearrangement joins TRBV11-2 to TRBJ2-4, with 7 positions matching TRBD1. This CDR3 region has 13 residues. With 0 bases clipped from V and 15 bases from J, the junction kept 8 bases outside the gene matches. CDR1 SGHAT and CDR2 FQNNGV come from the germline V gene. The CDR3 region is CASSLDRGGIRYF. The CDR3 DNA follows: TGTGCCAGCAGCTTAGATAGAGGGGGCATACGGTACTTC.

This clone was counted a single time. V and J are TRBV3-1 (or the pseudogene TRBV3-2) and TRBJ1-1; 9 bases map to TRBD1. V trimming: 4 bases; J trimming: 0 bases; junction bases outside the gene matches: 21. Germline lookup yields CDR1 LGHDT and CDR2 YNNKEL (reference sequence). There are 21 residues in the CDR3. The CDR3 here is CASSLRQGVLGNLPMNTEAFF. The CDR3 nucleotides are TGTGCCAGCAGCCTCCGACAGGGGGTTTTGGGGAACTTGCCCATGAACACTGAAGCTTTCTTT.

The V and J genes are TRBV9 and TRBJ1-4, with D maybe TRBD1 (6 bases). CDR1 is SGDLS, CDR2 YYNGEE, per germline. The CDR3 totals 16 residues. The germline V and J ends were trimmed by 0 bases and 0 bases, with 9 bases remaining between them. CDR3 protein: CASSVEQGTTNEKLFF. CDR3 nucleotide sequence: TGTGCCAGCAGCGTAGAGCAGGGGACAACTAATGAAAAACTGTTTTTT.

CDR3 loop: CASSESQGNTEAFF. The DNA for the CDR3 is TGTGCCAGCAGTGAATCCCAGGGCAACACTGAAGCTTTCTTT. The V gene is TRBV2, the J gene TRBJ1-1; TRBD1 is a possible D gene (5 bases). Trimming removed 2 bases from V and 2 bases from J, with 9 bases in between. Germline CDR1 is SNHLY and CDR2 is FYNNEI. The CDR3 is 14 amino acids. Full variable domain (rest looked up from reference TRBV2 and TRBJ1-1): EPEVTQTPSHQVTQMGQEVILRCVPISNHLYFYWYRQILGQKVEFLVSFYNNEISEKSEIFDDQFSVERPDGSNFTLKIRSTKLEDSAMYFCASSESQGNTEAFFGQGTRLTVV.

The CDR3 DNA is TGTGCCAGCAGCCAAACCGGGACAGGTGGGGGACAAGAGACCCAGTACTTC. This translates into CASSQTGTGGGQETQYF. The rearrangement links TRBV11-2 to TRBJ2-5, with 8 bases aligning to TRBD1. Germline V gene sequence: CDR1 SGHAT, CDR2 FQNNGV. J was trimmed by 2 bases and V by 5 bases; bases with no gene match: 13. The CDR3 sequence is 17 residues long.

The chain employs TRBV4-1 and TRBJ1-2; 7 nucleotides agree with TRBD1. This CDR3 spans 15 amino acids. The trim removed 0 bases at V and 5 bases at J, leaving 6 bases unmatched. From germline, CDR1 is MGHRA and CDR2 YSYEKL. The CDR3 nucleotides read TGCGCCAGCAGCCAAGATTGGGGACAGCTATATGGCTACACCTTC. Its translation: CASSQDWGQLYGYTF.

The gene calls are TRBV10-2 and TRBJ2-5; TRBD1 might be the D (5 bases). The CDR3 has 13 residues. Germline loops: CDR1 WSHSY, CDR2 SAAADI. V lost 7 bases to trimming and J lost 4 bases, with 13 bases between them. The CDR3 reads CASNRQGGETQYF. The CDR3 DNA reads TGCGCCAGCAATAGGCAGGGTGGAGAGACCCAGTACTTC.

The chain recombines TRBV4-3 with TRBJ1-2, with TRBD1 as a possible D gene (6 bases). The CDR3 is 17 amino acids. V shed 0 bases and J shed 4 bases, with 18 bases lying between them. From germline, CDR1 is LGHNA and CDR2 YSLEER. The CDR3 nucleotides are TGCGCCAGCAGCCAAGATGCCGCCGGGGGGGGCGGCTATGGCTACACCTTC. It codes for CASSQDAAGGGGYGYTF.

There are a few counts of this clone. V usage is TRBV6-5 and J usage is TRBJ1-2; D gene uncertain. CDR3 size: 15 residues. Germline assignment: CDR1 MNHEY and CDR2 SVGAGI. V was pared by 0 bases and J by 8 bases, with 16 bases between. CDR3 sequence: CASSYSISGSGGYTF. CDR3 nucleotide sequence: TGTGCCAGCAGTTACTCCATCAGCGGGTCGGGAGGCTACACCTTC.